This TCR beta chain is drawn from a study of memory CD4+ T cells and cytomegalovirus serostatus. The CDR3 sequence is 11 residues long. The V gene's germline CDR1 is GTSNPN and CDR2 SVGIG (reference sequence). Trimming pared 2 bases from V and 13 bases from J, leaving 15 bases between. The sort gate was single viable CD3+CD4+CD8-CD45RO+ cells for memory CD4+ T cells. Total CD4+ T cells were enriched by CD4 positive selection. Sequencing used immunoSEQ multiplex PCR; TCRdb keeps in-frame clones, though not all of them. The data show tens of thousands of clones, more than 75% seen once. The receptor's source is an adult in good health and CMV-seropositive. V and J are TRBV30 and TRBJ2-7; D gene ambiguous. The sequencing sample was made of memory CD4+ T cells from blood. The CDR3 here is CAWSFTRVLYF. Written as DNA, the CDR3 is TGTGCCTGGAGTTTTACCCGGGTCCTCTACTTC.